This section outlines one T cell receptor beta chain sequence together with its context. The CDR3 is 14 residues long. V was shortened by 6 bases and J by 2 bases, with 14 bases between the two germline ends. Germline CDR1 and CDR2: MNHEY and SVGAGI. This sample is part of a study of OX40 agonist ivuxolimab in advanced cancers. TCRdb keeps only in-frame clones here, not all; method: immunoSEQ multiplex PCR. The table shows about 130,000 clones, with 85% to 95% occurring only once. The sample was CD4+ or CD8+ T cells sorted from blood, taken in a trial of the OX40 agonist ivuxolimab. V is TRBV6-5 and J is TRBJ2-7; D uncertain. This receptor was obtained from an adult with an advanced solid tumor such as melanoma, head and neck, liver or kidney cancer. DNA of the CDR3: TGTGCCAGCAGAAGCAGTGGTGCGGCCTACGAGCAGTACTTC. Its translation is CASRSSGAAYEQYF.